These 14 T cell receptor beta chains were sequenced from one sample in a study of T-cell memory formation after mild COVID-19 (dated by TCRdb to about 2021). The library came from 5' RACE. The data were produced on an Illumina NovaSeq 6000. In-frame beta chains were kept once TCRdb had trimmed the public reads at Q25 with fastp and called clones with MiXCR. Rows merge per CDR3 protein into single entries with the most common DNA and genes. The sample table records 40,000 to 45,000 distinct CDR3 sequences; roughly 9.8% of these occur just once. The ten largest clones represent approximately 10% of the sample. Sequenced material: PBMCs or a T cell subset sorted from them (not recorded which). The receptor set was obtained from an adult woman who had mild COVID-19 (a few samples of this study predate the infection). The sample titles of this study are shuffled in the database, so cell type and time point are left out; the donor was told from shared clones.

DNA of the CDR3: TGTGCCACCAGTGATTACGGGACTAGCGCCTCAAATGAGCAGTTCTTC. Translating gives CATSDYGTSASNEQFF. The chain uses TRBV24-1 and TRBJ2-1; 10 nucleotides agree with TRBD2. The CDR3 covers 16 residues. Germline values: CDR1 KGHDR, CDR2 SFDVKD. V was clipped by 2 bases and J by 7 bases; unmatched bases: 7.

This sequence joins TRBV27 and TRBJ2-2; D is undetermined. Germline V gives CDR1 MNHEY, CDR2 SMNVEV (reference sequence). With 5 bases removed from V and 9 bases from J, the gap between germline ends came to 7 bases. The CDR3 extends over 11 amino acids. The CDR3 sequence is CASSGPRELFF. The CDR3 nucleotides read TGTGCCAGCAGTGGCCCCCGGGAGCTGTTTTTT.

This clonotype was observed many times. J is TRBJ2-1 and V is TRBV12-3 or TRBV12-4; 7 nucleotides line up with TRBD2. This CDR3 region has 15 residues. Unmatched junction bases numbered 7, after V lost 7 bases and J lost 1 base. The CDR3 here is CASIPWGGSYNEQFF. The DNA for the CDR3 is TGTGCCAGCATCCCCTGGGGGGGATCCTACAATGAGCAGTTCTTC.

The V call is TRBV5-1, the J call TRBJ2-7; 7 bases match TRBD1. The CDR3 loop spans 15 amino acids. Trimming at V came to 4 bases and at J to 3 bases, leaving 10 bases not matched to a gene. Germline V gene data show CDR1 as SGHRS and CDR2 as YFSETQ. CDR3 region: CASSHDWDSFYEQYF. In DNA form, the CDR3 reads TGCGCCAGCAGCCACGACTGGGACAGTTTCTACGAGCAGTACTTC.

V gene TRBV2 combines with J gene TRBJ2-5, with TRBD2 as a possible D gene (6 bases). The CDR3 runs 13 residues. V dropped 4 bases and J dropped 3 bases, with 9 bases sitting between them. Germline loops: CDR1 SNHLY, CDR2 FYNNEI. CDR3 nucleotide sequence: TGTGCCAGCAGTGGGGACTGGGAAGAGACCCAGTACTTC. This encodes CASSGDWEETQYF.

This clonotype was recorded a few times. The chain uses TRBV15 and TRBJ2-1; D is undetermined. Germline loops: CDR1 LNHNV, CDR2 YYDKDF (reference sequence). Trimming stripped 2 bases from V and 14 bases from J, with 13 bases between. The CDR3 extends over 12 amino acids. The CDR3 sequence is CATSRTGSREFF. The CDR3 DNA sequence: TGTGCCACCAGCAGAACCGGGTCCAGAGAGTTCTTC.

This chain uses TRBV5-1 with TRBJ1-1; D gene unclear. Per the germline V gene, CDR1 is SGHRS and CDR2 is YFSETQ. The CDR3 spans 12 residues. V shed 5 bases and J shed 1 base, with 6 bases lying between them. As DNA, the CDR3 is TGCGCCAGCAGATTAGGGAACACTGAAGCTTTCTTT. Protein sequence: CASRLGNTEAFF. Using reference TRBV5-1 and TRBJ1-1 for the parts outside the CDR3, the full variable domain is KAGVTQTPRYLIKTRGQQVTLSCSPISGHRSVSWYQQTPGQGLQFLFEYFSETQRNKGNFPGRFSGRQFSNSRSEMNVSTLELGDSALYLCASRLGNTEAFFGQGTRLTVV.

This clonotype occurred a few times. CDR3 DNA sequence: TGTGCCTGGTGCTCTTACACCGGGGAGCTGTTTTTT. Translated: CAWCSYTGELFF. V usage is TRBV30 and J usage is TRBJ2-2, with unresolved D. The CDR3 covers 12 residues. CDR1 is GTSNPN, CDR2 SVGIG, per germline (reference sequence). Trimming took off 5 bases at V and 3 bases at J, with 7 bases between the two ends.

Of note for this clonotype: Relative to the germline gene, one junction end is altered; a read error may explain this. The chain recombines TRBV7-2 with TRBJ1-4; perhaps TRBD1 as D (5 bases). CDR3 size: 14 residues. Germline CDR1 is SGHTA and CDR2 is FQGNSA. CDR3 nucleotides: TGTGCCAGCAGCCAATGGGGGGTAAATGATAAACTGTTTTTT. As protein: CASSQWGVNDKLFF.

This clonotype has at least ten counts. The V and J genes are TRBV5-1 and TRBJ2-3, with TRBD1 matching 8 bases. Germline V gene lookup returns CDR1 SGHRS and CDR2 YFSETQ. Trimming cost V 0 bases and J 3 bases; bases outside gene matches: 0. The CDR3 covers 14 residues. The CDR3 bases are TGCGCCAGCAGCTTGGACAGGGGGACAGATACGCAGTATTTT. This codes for CASSLDRGTDTQYF.

In its sample, this clonotype was seen a few times. This chain links TRBV20-1 with TRBJ2-1; TRBD2 aligns across 7 bases. This CDR3 is built from 14 residues. V lost 0 bases and J lost 7; bases outside the gene matches: 6. CDR1 and CDR2 from the germline V gene are DFQATT and SNEGSKA (reference sequence). The CDR3 nucleotides are TGCAGTGCTAGAGATACTACTAGCGCGAATGAGCAGTTCTTC. Its translation is CSARDTTSANEQFF.

This clonotype was detected only a few times. The chain joins TRBV12-3 or TRBV12-4 to TRBJ1-4, with a tentative D call TRBD1 (5 bases). Trimming removed 6 bases from V and 7 bases from J, with 18 bases in between. The CDR3 contains 15 residues. Written as DNA, the CDR3 is TGTGCCAGCAGCAAGGGACCAGCAGGCGCTGAAAAACTGTTTTTT. It encodes CASSKGPAGAEKLFF.

This clonotype has a count of ten or more. The rearrangement links TRBV20-1 to TRBJ2-5; TRBD2 aligns across 10 bases. The CDR3 length is 15 residues. V shed 0 bases, J shed 9 bases, and the junction held 10 bases outside the gene matches. Germline V gene sequence: CDR1 DFQATT, CDR2 SNEGSKA (reference sequence). CDR3 protein: CSARDRPSGSSAQYF. CDR3 sequence (DNA): TGCAGTGCTAGAGATAGACCTAGCGGGAGTTCGGCCCAGTACTTC.

This chain uses TRBV14 with TRBJ2-3, with D maybe TRBD2 (6 bases). Between the trimmed V and J ends, which lost 4 bases and 4 bases, there was a span of 18 bases. The CDR3 totals 16 residues. Germline lookup yields CDR1 SGHDN and CDR2 FVKESK. CDR3 nucleotides: TGTGCCAGCAGCCGGGGACTTACCCTGGGGGCAGATACGCAGTATTTT. Protein: CASSRGLTLGADTQYF.